This TCR beta chain was captured in a study of T-cell memory formation after mild COVID-19. Study conclusions and caveats: Clones shrinking between day 15 and 85 showed a balanced CD4/CD8 split, and those that grew later tilted toward CD4+.

TCRdb called the 5' RACE reads again in MiXCR, with one record for every CDR3 protein. The repertoire holds fewer than 250,000 distinct CDR3 sequences, with over 9.5% as singletons. As for this clonotype: Its specificity is not known.

Germline assignment: CDR1 SQVTM and CDR2 ANQGSEA. The CDR3 is made up of 13 amino acids. Between the trimmed V and J ends, which lost 1 base and 2 bases, there was a span of 8 bases. The source is a man aged 18 to 30 who had mild COVID-19 (a few samples of this study predate the infection). Cell type and time point are not known. What was sequenced was PBMCs or a T cell subset sorted from them (not recorded which). The V and J genes are TRBV29-1 and TRBJ1-2; D remains unclear. CDR3 amino acids: CSVEGEWNYGYTF. The CDR3 coding sequence is TGCAGCGTTGAAGGAGAGTGGAACTATGGCTACACCTTC.